Shown below are 27 T cell receptor beta chains from a single sample sequenced in a study of T cell clonality in common variable immunodeficiency. Generated by immunoSEQ multiplex PCR, the TCRdb table keeps only in-frame clones and is missing some. Altogether about 66,000 clones were found in the sample, and no singletons occur. Sequencing was carried out using peripheral blood mononuclear cells. These receptors were obtained from a person aged 18 to 70 in good health.

This clone was counted many times. The missing CDR3 end, 3 residues past where the read stops, is filled in from the germline J gene. The V gene is TRBV10-3, the J gene TRBJ1-2, with a tentative D call TRBD1 (5 bases). Trimming removed 4 bases at V and 7 bases at J, with 10 bases between. The length of the CDR3 is 12 residues. Germline lookup yields CDR1 ENHRY and CDR2 SYGVKD. CDR3 sequence reads: CAISAQGAGYTF. Incomplete CDR3 DNA: TGTGCCATCAGTGCCCAAGGGGCTGGC.

This clone showed up many times. Read data end 3 residues before the CDR3 end; the end is taken from the germline J gene. The chain employs TRBV19 and TRBJ2-2; D could derive from TRBD1 or TRBD2 (5 bases each). The CDR3 runs to 14 residues. The germline V gene encodes CDR1 LNHDA and CDR2 SQIVND (reference sequence). Trimming took 4 bases from V and 5 from J, leaving 11 bases between them. The CDR3 protein is CASSRGVGTGELFF. Incomplete CDR3 DNA: TGTGCCAGTAGTAGAGGGGTGGGGACCGGGGAG.

This clone was found many times. The CDR3 end is not reached by the read, which stops 3 residues before it; the germline J gene fills it in. This chain connects TRBV9 to TRBJ1-2, with D possibly matching TRBD1 (6 bases). CDR3 length equals 14 residues. The germline V gene encodes CDR1 SGDLS and CDR2 YYNGEE. Between the trimmed V and J ends, which lost 3 bases and 3 bases, there was a span of 12 bases. The sequenced part of the CDR3 DNA is TGTGCCAGCAGCGCCGAGACAGGATACTATGGC. This codes for CASSAETGYYG. The CDR3 as a whole reads CASSAETGYYGYTF.

This clone was observed many times. Read data end 3 residues before the CDR3 end; the end is taken from the germline J gene. The V and J genes are TRBV30 and TRBJ1-4, with TRBD1 matching over 9 bases. Germline loops: CDR1 GTSNPN, CDR2 SVGIG (reference sequence). This CDR3 is built from 12 residues. The V and J ends lost 7 bases and 7 bases, in that order; junction bases with no gene match: 4. Partial CDR3 DNA: TGTGCCTCACAGGGGGCTGGTGAAAAA. This translates into CASQGAGEK. From start to end, the CDR3 is CASQGAGEKLFF.

This clone was counted ten times or more. The read terminates 3 residues before the CDR3 end, so the remaining end is supplied by the germline J gene. The chain joins TRBV7-9 to TRBJ2-7; 9 nucleotides align to TRBD2. J gave up 2 bases and V 3 bases, and 2 bases lay outside the gene matches. Looked up from germline, CDR1 is SEHNR and CDR2 is FQNEAQ (reference sequence). The CDR3 totals 14 residues. CDR3 residues: CASSFAGGTYEQYF. The part of the CDR3 DNA that was read is TGTGCCAGCAGCTTCGCGGGAGGGACCTACGAG.

This clone occurred many times. The read stops 3 residues short of the end of the CDR3; the missing end is completed from the germline J gene. The V and J genes are TRBV19 and TRBJ1-5; weak D call: TRBD1 (5 bases). This CDR3 is built from 13 residues. V gave up 7 bases and J gave up 0 bases, with 7 bases separating them. Germline V gene lookup returns CDR1 LNHDA and CDR2 SQIVND (reference sequence). The CDR3 DNA, read in part, is TGTGCCAGTACAGGGAATAGCAATCAGCCC. Translated, it gives CASTGNSNQP. Given in full, the CDR3 is CASTGNSNQPQHF.

In this sample, this clone turned up many times. From the germline J gene comes the end of the CDR3, since the read stops 3 residues before it. The chain links TRBV10-3 to TRBJ2-5; D gene unclear. Germline V gives CDR1 ENHRY, CDR2 SYGVKD. This CDR3 is 14 amino acids long. Between the trimmed V and J ends, which lost 0 bases and 5 bases, there was a span of 10 bases. CDR3 in amino acids: CAISESGGEETQYF. CDR3 DNA, as far as it was read: TGTGCCATCAGTGAGTCCGGCGGAGAGGAGACC.

By proportion, this clone is medium-sized. Partial CDR3 DNA: TGTGCCAGCAGCGCCTCGGCAGGGGGGCTCTCTGGGGCCAACGTC. It yields the protein CASSASAGGLSGANV. The whole CDR3 reads CASSASAGGLSGANVLTF. The chain couples TRBV9 to TRBJ2-6, with a tentative D call TRBD1 (7 bases). The CDR3 end falls 3 residues outside the read, so it is completed with the germline J gene. Trimming cost V 3 bases and J 0 bases, with 16 bases left between them. CDR3 size: 18 residues. Germline values: CDR1 SGDLS, CDR2 YYNGEE. The variable domain in full, completed from reference TRBV9 and TRBJ2-6, reads DSGVTQTPKHLITATGQRVTLRCSPRSGDLSVYWYQQSLDQGLQFLIQYYNGEERAKGNILERFSAQQFPDLHSELNLSSLELGDSALYFCASSASAGGLSGANVLTFGAGSRLTVL.

The table lists this clone with many counts. The part of the CDR3 DNA that was read is TGTGCCAGCAGCTTTCTCGACAGTCGGCGGGAG. Its translation: CASSFLDSRRE. The entire CDR3 sequence reads CASSFLDSRRELFF. This chain uses TRBV11-3 with TRBJ2-2; a possible D gene is TRBD1 (5 bases). The CDR3 goes on 3 residues after the read ends, and that part is filled in from the germline J gene. In germline, CDR1 is SGHNT, CDR2 YENEEA. Trimming took off 3 bases at V and 9 bases at J, with 14 bases between the two ends. This CDR3 spans 14 amino acids.

Many counts were recorded for this clone. Read coverage stops 3 residues before the CDR3 terminus; the germline J gene supplies the remainder. The chain recombines TRBV4-1 with TRBJ2-7; D is possibly TRBD1 (6 bases). Germline CDR1 is MGHRA and CDR2 is YSYEKL. The CDR3 spans 16 residues. The V end lost 1 base, the J end lost 2 bases, and 15 bases lay between the germline ends. This CDR3 is CASSQGGGHRTYEQYF. CDR3 bases read: TGCGCCAGCAGCCAAGGTGGGGGACATAGGACCTACGAG.

This clone came up many times. The CDR3 end lies 3 residues beyond the end of the read and is filled in from the germline J gene. The rearrangement links TRBV5-1 to TRBJ2-1, with 14 bases identical to TRBD2. The CDR3 is 16 amino acids. The V gene end was trimmed by 4 bases and the J gene end by 2 bases; junction bases not matched to a gene: 2. The germline CDR1 and CDR2 sequences are SGHRS and YFSETQ. The CDR3 sequence: CASSQTSGRAYNEQFF. The sequenced part of the CDR3 DNA is TGCGCCAGCAGCCAGACTAGCGGGAGGGCCTACAATGAG.

This clone has ten or more counts. The read terminates 3 residues before the CDR3 end, so the remaining end is supplied by the germline J gene. This chain uses TRBV6-2 or TRBV6-3 with TRBJ2-2; D remains ambiguous. The CDR3 consists of 12 residues. Germline V gene sequence: CDR1 MNHEY, CDR2 SVGEGT. V was cut by 7 bases and J by 2 bases, with 5 bases left in between. CDR3 region: CASTVNTGELFF. The CDR3 DNA, read in part, is TGTGCCAGCACCGTTAACACCGGGGAG.

The sample holds many counts of this clone. Compared with germline, one end of the junction differs, possibly owing to a read error. The read finishes 3 residues shy of the CDR3 end, and the germline J gene is used to complete it. The chain couples TRBV4-2 to TRBJ1-2, with TRBD1 matching over 7 bases. The CDR3 length is 18 residues. Germline V gene lookup returns CDR1 LGHNA and CDR2 YNFKEQ. CDR3 protein: CASSQGGPLPYRGEGYTF. CDR3 DNA (partial): TGCGCCAGCAGCCAAGGAGGCCCTCTTCCATACAGGGGCGAGGGC.

This clone was observed at least ten times. The observed sequence ends 3 residues before the CDR3 terminus, with the missing tail filled in from the germline J gene. This chain uses TRBV4-2 with TRBJ1-4; 8 bases are shared with TRBD1. Germline CDR1 reads LGHNA; CDR2 reads YNFKEQ. Losses at the gene ends were 4 bases for V and 0 bases for J; bases not matched to a gene: 7. The CDR3 is 17 amino acids. CDR3 sequence reads: CASSPGQGEATNEKLFF. The CDR3 bases that were read are TGTGCCAGCAGCCCCGGACAGGGCGAAGCAACTAATGAAAAA.

This clone was detected many times. The read terminates 3 residues before the CDR3 end, so the remaining end is supplied by the germline J gene. This rearrangement joins TRBV6-2 or TRBV6-3 to TRBJ2-1, with a tentative D call TRBD1 (5 bases). In germline, CDR1 is MNHEY, CDR2 SVGEGT. Deletions cut 2 bases from V and 3 bases from J, with 8 bases between. This CDR3 is 14 amino acids long. CDR3 bases read: TGTGCCAGCAGTTACCTCGGACACTACAATGAG. Translated: CASSYLGHYNE. The CDR3 reads in full as CASSYLGHYNEQFF.

This clone has at least ten counts. The observed sequence ends 3 residues before the CDR3 terminus, with the missing tail filled in from the germline J gene. The rearrangement links TRBV19 to TRBJ2-7; tentatively, D is TRBD1 (6 bases). Trimming took 8 bases from V and 4 from J, leaving 30 bases between them. The CDR3 length is 18 residues. CDR1 and CDR2 from the germline V gene are LNHDA and SQIVND (reference sequence). The CDR3: CASHRILRGQGWVYEQYF. CDR3 DNA (partial): TGTGCCAGTCACCGTATATTACGGGGCCAGGGGTGGGTTTACGAG.

Many counts were recorded for this clone. A junction end diverges from the germline sequence, so it may reflect a read error. The observed sequence ends 3 residues before the CDR3 terminus, with the missing tail filled in from the germline J gene. This chain joins TRBV4-2 and TRBJ1-1; 7 nucleotides align to TRBD1. The CDR3 covers 15 residues. The germline CDR1 and CDR2 sequences are LGHNA and YNFKEQ. CDR3 region: CASSQDFKGATEAFF. CDR3 bases read: TGCGCCAGCAGCCAAGATTTTAAGGGGGCCACTGAA.

This clone was detected a few times. Read coverage stops 3 residues before the CDR3 terminus; the germline J gene supplies the remainder. The chain combines TRBV2 with TRBJ2-5, with 7 positions matching TRBD2. This CDR3 spans 14 amino acids. With 6 bases clipped from V and 5 bases from J, the junction kept 9 bases outside the gene matches. Germline V CDR1 and CDR2: SNHLY, FYNNEI. CDR3 bases read: TGTGCCAGCAGCTACTCGCGGGAGAGGGAGACC. Its translation is CASSYSRERET. The full CDR3 reads CASSYSRERETQYF. Full variable domain (outside the CDR3, taken from reference TRBV2 and TRBJ2-5): EPEVTQTPSHQVTQMGQEVILRCVPISNHLYFYWYRQILGQKVEFLVSFYNNEISEKSEIFDDQFSVERPDGSNFTLKIRSTKLEDSAMYFCASSYSRERETQYFGPGTRLLVL.

The table lists this clone with many counts. The CDR3 is cut off 3 residues early in the read; its end comes from the germline J gene. V and J are TRBV5-1 and TRBJ1-4; TRBD1 matches 9 bases. V trimming: 4 bases; J trimming: 5 bases; junction bases outside the gene matches: 3. Germline values: CDR1 SGHRS, CDR2 YFSETQ. The CDR3 consists of 14 residues. The CDR3 protein is CASSTGQGNEKLFF. The CDR3 bases that were read are TGCGCCAGCAGCACAGGACAGGGGAATGAAAAA.

This clone occurred many times. With the read ending 3 residues before the CDR3 end, the germline J gene is used to fill in that end. The V and J genes are TRBV7-9 and TRBJ2-3; the D is unclear. Trimming removed 4 bases from V and 3 bases from J, with 8 bases in between. In germline, CDR1 is SEHNR, CDR2 FQNEAQ (reference sequence). This CDR3 is 13 amino acids long. Incomplete CDR3 DNA: TGTGCCAGCAGCTCTAGTGGGACAGATACG. As protein: CASSSSGTDT. The full CDR3 is CASSSSGTDTQYF.

A note on this clone: The read finishes 3 residues shy of the CDR3 end, and the germline J gene is used to complete it. In the same sample, other DNA sequences code for this CDR3. The rearrangement links TRBV7-9 to TRBJ1-1; D is possibly TRBD1 (5 bases). Germline loops: CDR1 SEHNR, CDR2 FQNEAQ (reference sequence). There are 13 residues in the CDR3. Trimming left V 5 bases short and J 1 base short, with 8 bases between. The chain's CDR3 is CASSPTGNTEAFF. Partial CDR3 DNA: TGTGCCAGCAGCCCTACAGGGAACACTGAA.

On this clone itself: The read ends 3 residues shy of where the CDR3 ends; the end is completed using the germline J gene. V and J are TRBV11-2 and TRBJ2-7; D might be TRBD1 (6 bases). This CDR3 has 15 amino acids. Germline V CDR1 and CDR2: SGHAT, FQNNGV. Deletions cut 0 bases from V and 4 bases from J, with 13 bases between. The CDR3 loop reads CASSLDPYGQYEQYF. The sequenced CDR3 bases are TGTGCCAGCAGCTTAGATCCCTACGGACAGTACGAG. The full variable domain, its missing parts supplied by reference TRBV11-2 and TRBJ2-7, is EAGVAQSPRYKIIEKRQSVAFWCNPISGHATLYWYQQILGQGPKLLIQFQNNGVVDDSQLPKDRFSAERLKGVDSTLKIQPAKLEDSAVYLCASSLDPYGQYEQYFGPGTRLTVT.

This clone was seen at least ten times. The missing CDR3 end, 3 residues past where the read stops, is filled in from the germline J gene. This chain uses TRBV4-1 with TRBJ1-5; 9 bases align to TRBD1. The V gene's germline CDR1 is MGHRA and CDR2 YSYEKL. The CDR3 contains 16 residues. Losses at the gene ends were 5 bases for V and 7 bases for J; bases not matched to a gene: 12. CDR3 sequence: CASSATGTGLGQPQHF. The DNA read from the CDR3 is TGCGCCAGCAGCGCCACCGGGACAGGGTTAGGGCAGCCC.

This clone was counted ten times or more. From the germline J gene comes the end of the CDR3, since the read stops 3 residues before it. The J gene is TRBJ2-7, the V gene TRBV7-2; perhaps TRBD1 as D (6 bases). The V end lost 2 bases, the J end lost 3 bases, and 11 bases lay between the germline ends. Germline lookup yields CDR1 SGHTA and CDR2 FQGNSA. The CDR3 contains 14 residues. The CDR3 region is CASSLQQGNYEQYF. The part of the CDR3 DNA that was read is TGTGCCAGCAGCTTACAACAGGGAAACTACGAG. Using reference TRBV7-2 and TRBJ2-7 for the parts outside the CDR3, the full variable domain is GAGVSQSPSNKVTEKGKDVELRCDPISGHTALYWYRQSLGQGLEFLIYFQGNSAPDKSGLPSDRFSAERTGGSVSTLTIQRTQQEDSAVYLCASSLQQGNYEQYFGPGTRLTVT.

This clone was seen repeatedly, ten times or more. The read is 3 residues too short to cover the CDR3 end, so that end is filled in from the germline J gene. The V call is TRBV29-1, the J call TRBJ2-3; TRBD1 agrees at 8 bases. This CDR3 has 12 amino acids. Unmatched junction bases numbered 2, after V lost 5 bases and J lost 4 bases. CDR1 SQVTM and CDR2 ANQGSEA come from the germline V gene. The CDR3 bases that were read are TGCAGCGTTACAGGGGGTTCAGATACG. The encoded protein is CSVTGGSDT. The CDR3 reads in full as CSVTGGSDTQYF.

At least ten counts were recorded for this clone. The read stops 3 residues short of the end of the CDR3; the missing end is completed from the germline J gene. The chain carries TRBV23-1 and TRBJ1-5, with unresolved D. TRBV23-1 qualifies as an ORF whose function is uncertain. The CDR3 totals 17 residues. V dropped 1 base and J dropped 0 bases, with 13 bases sitting between them. CDR3 bases read: TGCGCCAGCAGTCAATGGTCAGAAAACGATAGCAATCAGCCC. Translated, it gives CASSQWSENDSNQP. The full CDR3 protein is CASSQWSENDSNQPQHF.

A word on this clone: Coverage ceases 3 residues before the CDR3 finishes, and the germline J gene fills in the end. Distinct nucleotide sequences in the sample also encode this CDR3. The V and J genes are TRBV5-1 and TRBJ2-5; TRBD1 matches 8 bases. J lost 2 bases, V lost 2 bases, and 2 bases had no gene match. The CDR3 spans 14 residues. Germline-derived CDR1 and CDR2 are SGHRS and YFSETQ. CDR3 bases read: TGCGCCAGCAGCTTAGGACAGGGACAAGAGACC. Translating it yields CASSLGQGQET. The complete CDR3 protein is CASSLGQGQETQYF.